This T cell receptor (beta chain) came from a study of blood T cell repertoires in COVID-19 (dated by TCRdb to 2018 to 2020). Background on the whole study: The collaborator samples originated in the United States, Italy and Spain and spanned the acute and convalescent phases of COVID-19. The samples were drawn from two sources: the first 160 participants of the ongoing ImmuneRACE study, and about 1,300 subjects contributed by 6 global collaborators. The sample metadata nearly always contained a de-identified subject ID, COVID-19 status, age in years and sex. Subjects who had been exposed to COVID-19, were actively infected with it, or had recovered from it provided the deeply sampled blood TCRbeta repertoires that made up the dataset. The material from the prospective study consisted of cDNA or gDNA derived from T cells, B-cell-depleted T cells, or PBMCs. The repertoires were made available in a free public database intended to serve as a resource for research on the immune response to SARS-CoV-2. HLA class I and class II types, where available, came from metadata supplied by the sample provider rather than from assay-based typing. Overall study outcomes, separate from this receptor: Clinical and demographic metadata were provided uncurated, with the amount varying by source and participant.

As for this clone: The specificity of this receptor is unknown. No qualities accompany the bases; no much larger clone lies one base away.

The immunoSEQ Assay, a bias-controlled multiplex PCR, was used to amplify TCRbeta CDR3 regions from genomic DNA. The paper's data handling went like this. The number of nucleated cells in each sample was estimated from the amplification of reference gene primers within the assay. To quantify the absolute abundance of each unique TCRbeta CDR3 rearrangement, sequence reads were collapsed and filtered. For each sample, productive Simpson clonality was calculated as the square root of Simpson's diversity index over productive rearrangements. Sourced from immuneACCESS, this table was stored by TCRdb with only in-frame sequences that have V and J called. A share of the clones is absent; for the studies checked, an unresolved V gene accounts for under half, and the remainder has no known explanation. The V and J calls and the clone size are those of that table, but D and trimming were determined from the DNA. The sample data list fewer than 350,000 clones, and about four fifths of these were observed just once. 2.5% to 3% of the sample belongs to the ten largest clones.

Each collaborating institution followed its own protocols to collect whole blood in K2EDTA tubes. For TCRbeta analysis, collaborator samples were shipped as frozen whole blood, as isolated PBMCs, or as DNA extracted from either sample type. The germline V gene (reference sequence) sets CDR1 to GTSNPN and CDR2 to SVGIG. V is shortened by 5 bases, J by 5 bases, and the region joining them spans 13 bases. The CDR3 goes from the cysteine to the phenylalanine over 13 residues. Of the read, only the CDR3 DNA is kept; its 39 bases are in frame from base 1. The chain employs TRBV30 and TRBJ1-5; the D region possibly corresponds to TRBD1 (6 bases align). The sequencing input was peripheral blood. This clonotype was obtained from an older woman with active or convalescent COVID-19. The DNA sequence follows: TGTGCCTGGGCGGGGAGGGGGGATCAGCCCCAGCATTTT. This sequence encodes CAWAGRGDQPQHF.